Listed below are T cell receptor beta chains from one sample, sequenced in a study of beta chain features in type 1 diabetes. Data came from immunoSEQ multiplex PCR; TCRdb stores just in-frame clones and leaves some out. The sample consists of roughly 450,000 clones, over 11% of them appearing once. Source material: naive CD4+ T cells from blood. The receptors here all came from a man younger than 40 in good health. Each CDR3 is given with its conserved first and last residue. Fields, in order: CDR3 length, clone size, D gene, V gene, J gene, CDR3 DNA, CDR3 protein. The D gene is left open where the match is weak. Some rows mark clone size as missing; the rest say once, few, many or name a class of expanded clone.

len: 14
abundance: NA
d_gene: TRBD2
v_gene: TRBV7-9
j_gene: TRBJ2-1
CDR3nt: TGTGCCAGCTCCGGACTAGCCCTCTACAATGAGCAGTTCTTC
CDR3aa: CASSGLALYNEQFF

len: 14
abundance: NA
d_gene: TRBD2
v_gene: TRBV7-2
j_gene: TRBJ2-5
CDR3nt: TGTGCCAGCACTCCTTTTGCGGGGGAAGAGACCCAGTACTTC
CDR3aa: CASTPFAGEETQYF

len: 13
abundance: NA
d_gene: NA
v_gene: TRBV13
j_gene: TRBJ2-5
CDR3nt: TGTGCCAGCAGCTTTATAGCGGTAGGAACCCAGTACTTC
CDR3aa: CASSFIAVGTQYF

len: 14
abundance: NA
d_gene: NA
v_gene: TRBV19
j_gene: TRBJ2-2
CDR3nt: TGTGCCAGTAGTAGGGTGGGGAACACCGGGGAGCTGTTTTTT
CDR3aa: CASSRVGNTGELFF

len: 12
abundance: NA
d_gene: NA
v_gene: TRBV15
j_gene: TRBJ2-7
CDR3nt: TGTGCCACCAGCAGAGGGTACTACGAGCAGTACTTC
CDR3aa: CATSRGYYEQYF

len: 13
abundance: NA
d_gene: NA
v_gene: TRBV4-1
j_gene: TRBJ1-4
CDR3nt: TGCGCCAGCACCCCTAGCGGGGATGAAAAACTGTTTTTT
CDR3aa: CASTPSGDEKLFF

len: 14
abundance: NA
d_gene: TRBD1
v_gene: TRBV14
j_gene: TRBJ2-1
CDR3nt: TGTGCCAGCAGCCGACAGGGGCCTAACAATGAGCAGTTCTTC
CDR3aa: CASSRQGPNNEQFF

len: 15
abundance: few
d_gene: TRBD1
v_gene: TRBV5-1
j_gene: TRBJ1-2
CDR3nt: TGCGCCAGCAGCTTAGGACCCGGGACAGGCGCAAGCTACACCTTC
CDR3aa: CASSLGPGTGASYTF

len: 15
abundance: few
d_gene: NA
v_gene: TRBV10-3
j_gene: TRBJ1-2
CDR3nt: TGTGCCATCAGCGATACAGTCGGTCCACTCTATGGCTACACCTTC
CDR3aa: CAISDTVGPLYGYTF

len: 18
abundance: NA
d_gene: TRBD2
v_gene: TRBV7-2
j_gene: TRBJ2-5
CDR3nt: TGTGCCAGCAGCCCCCCGGGACTAGCGGGAGGGGTCGTGGAGACCCAGTACTTC
CDR3aa: CASSPPGLAGGVVETQYF

len: 11
abundance: few
d_gene: NA
v_gene: TRBV20-1
j_gene: TRBJ2-7
CDR3nt: TGCAGTGCTAGAGGGGGCTACGAGCAGTACTTC
CDR3aa: CSARGGYEQYF

len: 13
abundance: few
d_gene: NA
v_gene: TRBV18
j_gene: TRBJ1-1
CDR3nt: TGTGCCAGCTCACCAGGGGCAGGCACTGAAGCTTTCTTT
CDR3aa: CASSPGAGTEAFF

len: 14
abundance: few
d_gene: NA
v_gene: TRBV7-2
j_gene: TRBJ1-1
CDR3nt: TGTGCCAGCAGCTTCGCAGGGGCGAACACTGAAGCTTTCTTT
CDR3aa: CASSFAGANTEAFF

len: 14
abundance: few
d_gene: NA
v_gene: TRBV5-4
j_gene: TRBJ2-1
CDR3nt: TGTGCCAGCAGCTTCGTTGGGGGTTCCAATGAGCAGTTCTTC
CDR3aa: CASSFVGGSNEQFF

len: 15
abundance: few
d_gene: NA
v_gene: TRBV11-2
j_gene: TRBJ2-5
CDR3nt: TGTGCCAGCAGCCCCCGGGGGTCGGGCCAAGAGACCCAGTACTTC
CDR3aa: CASSPRGSGQETQYF

len: 15
abundance: NA
d_gene: TRBD1
v_gene: TRBV14
j_gene: TRBJ2-7
CDR3nt: TGTGCCAGCAGCCGGCGACAGGGGCGCTCCTACGAGCAGTACTTC
CDR3aa: CASSRRQGRSYEQYF

len: 12
abundance: NA
d_gene: NA
v_gene: TRBV5-1
j_gene: TRBJ1-1
CDR3nt: TGCGCCAGCAGCTTGAGTTACAATGAAGCTTTCTTT
CDR3aa: CASSLSYNEAFF

len: 13
abundance: NA
d_gene: NA
v_gene: TRBV18
j_gene: TRBJ1-2
CDR3nt: TGTGCCAGCTTTACCGGGCCATCCTATGGCTACACCTTC
CDR3aa: CASFTGPSYGYTF

len: 15
abundance: NA
d_gene: NA
v_gene: TRBV11-2
j_gene: TRBJ1-1
CDR3nt: TGTGCCAGCAGCTTAATTGCAGGAGGGGTCACTGAAGCTTTCTTT
CDR3aa: CASSLIAGGVTEAFF

len: 13
abundance: few
d_gene: TRBD1
v_gene: TRBV29-1
j_gene: TRBJ1-1
CDR3nt: TGCAGCGTTCGACAGGGGCGGGACACTGAAGCTTTCTTT
CDR3aa: CSVRQGRDTEAFF

len: 15
abundance: few
d_gene: NA
v_gene: TRBV7-2
j_gene: TRBJ1-5
CDR3nt: TGTGCCAGCAGCCCCAAGCCCCTGAGCAATCAGCCCCAGCATTTT
CDR3aa: CASSPKPLSNQPQHF

len: 14
abundance: once
d_gene: NA
v_gene: TRBV2
j_gene: TRBJ2-4
CDR3nt: TGTGCCAGCAGGACTAAACTAGCCAAAAACATTCAGTACTTC
CDR3aa: CASRTKLAKNIQYF

len: 16
abundance: NA
d_gene: TRBD1
v_gene: TRBV19
j_gene: TRBJ2-4
CDR3nt: TGTGCCAGTAGTACGTGGATATGGGGACAGGAGAACATTCAGTACTTC
CDR3aa: CASSTWIWGQENIQYF

len: 17
abundance: once
d_gene: NA
v_gene: TRBV15
j_gene: TRBJ1-2
CDR3nt: TGTGCCACCAGCACAGGCTTCCAGACAGGAAGAAACTATGGCTACACCTTC
CDR3aa: CATSTGFQTGRNYGYTF

len: 17
abundance: NA
d_gene: NA
v_gene: TRBV4-3
j_gene: TRBJ2-3
CDR3nt: TGCGCCAGCAGCCAAGGGCCGGGGGAAGGAAGCACAGATACGCAGTATTTT
CDR3aa: CASSQGPGEGSTDTQYF

len: 14
abundance: few
d_gene: TRBD1
v_gene: TRBV30
j_gene: TRBJ1-4
CDR3nt: TGTGCCTGGAGTAAAGGACAGGGAAGAGAAAAACTGTTTTTT
CDR3aa: CAWSKGQGREKLFF

len: 15
abundance: NA
d_gene: TRBD1
v_gene: TRBV18
j_gene: TRBJ2-7
CDR3nt: TGTGCCAGCTCACCACCCGGGACAGGGCACTACGAGCAGTACTTC
CDR3aa: CASSPPGTGHYEQYF

len: 12
abundance: few
d_gene: NA
v_gene: TRBV19
j_gene: TRBJ2-1
CDR3nt: TGTGCCAGTAGTATATGGCCCAATGAGCAGTTCTTC
CDR3aa: CASSIWPNEQFF

len: 13
abundance: few
d_gene: NA
v_gene: TRBV15
j_gene: TRBJ2-5
CDR3nt: TGTGCCACCAGCACCAGACCGAAAGAGACCCAGTACTTC
CDR3aa: CATSTRPKETQYF

len: 17
abundance: few
d_gene: TRBD2
v_gene: TRBV25-1
j_gene: TRBJ2-3
CDR3nt: TGTGCCAGCAGTGAATATTCAGCGGGAGTTGGTGTAGATACGCAGTATTTT
CDR3aa: CASSEYSAGVGVDTQYF

len: 16
abundance: few
d_gene: TRBD2
v_gene: TRBV7-9
j_gene: TRBJ2-3
CDR3nt: TGTGCCAGCAGCCTGTCCAGCGGGAGGGCGGGAGATACGCAGTATTTT
CDR3aa: CASSLSSGRAGDTQYF

len: 16
abundance: NA
d_gene: TRBD1
v_gene: TRBV4-3
j_gene: TRBJ2-3
CDR3nt: TGCGCCAGCAGCCAAGCCCGGACAGGGGGTACAGATACGCAGTATTTT
CDR3aa: CASSQARTGGTDTQYF

len: 16
abundance: few
d_gene: NA
v_gene: TRBV6-5
j_gene: TRBJ2-3
CDR3nt: TGTGCCAGCAGTTACTCGTCGCGGACTAGCACAGATACGCAGTATTTT
CDR3aa: CASSYSSRTSTDTQYF

len: 15
abundance: few
d_gene: NA
v_gene: TRBV29-1
j_gene: TRBJ2-1
CDR3nt: TGCAGCGTTGACTACATCAGCGGGTACAGAAATGAGCAGTTCTTC
CDR3aa: CSVDYISGYRNEQFF

len: 15
abundance: NA
d_gene: NA
v_gene: TRBV7-9
j_gene: TRBJ2-1
CDR3nt: TGTGCCAGCAGCCTTCGTGGGAGCTCCTACAATGAGCAGTTCTTC
CDR3aa: CASSLRGSSYNEQFF

len: 12
abundance: few
d_gene: NA
v_gene: TRBV18
j_gene: TRBJ1-1
CDR3nt: TGTGCCAGCTCACCAGAGACCTTTGAAGCTTTCTTT
CDR3aa: CASSPETFEAFF

len: 15
abundance: few
d_gene: TRBD2
v_gene: TRBV7-6
j_gene: TRBJ2-3
CDR3nt: TGTGCCAGCAGGAGCGGGAGCGGGTTGTCAGATACGCAGTATTTT
CDR3aa: CASRSGSGLSDTQYF

len: 14
abundance: NA
d_gene: NA
v_gene: TRBV5-4
j_gene: TRBJ2-5
CDR3nt: TGTGCCAGCAGCTTGTGGCCAACAGGGGAGACCCAGTACTTC
CDR3aa: CASSLWPTGETQYF

len: 13
abundance: few
d_gene: TRBD1
v_gene: TRBV7-2
j_gene: TRBJ2-4
CDR3nt: TGTGCCAGCAGCTTGAGGGGGCGGAACATTCAGTACTTC
CDR3aa: CASSLRGRNIQYF

len: 13
abundance: NA
d_gene: NA
v_gene: TRBV5-1
j_gene: TRBJ1-1
CDR3nt: TGCGCCAGCAGCCGGTGGGTGAACACTGAAGCTTTCTTT
CDR3aa: CASSRWVNTEAFF

len: 13
abundance: NA
d_gene: NA
v_gene: TRBV23-1
j_gene: TRBJ1-1
CDR3nt: TGCGCCAGCTGCGGAAAACCGGGGACTGAAGCTTTCTTT
CDR3aa: CASCGKPGTEAFF

len: 15
abundance: NA
d_gene: NA
v_gene: TRBV7-2
j_gene: TRBJ2-3
CDR3nt: TGTGCCAGCAGCTTAGACGGGGGCCTCGCGGATACGCAGTATTTT
CDR3aa: CASSLDGGLADTQYF

len: 15
abundance: NA
d_gene: NA
v_gene: TRBV7-9
j_gene: TRBJ2-6
CDR3nt: TGTGCCAGCAGAGATACAGACGCTGGGGCCAACGTCCTGACTTTC
CDR3aa: CASRDTDAGANVLTF

len: 14
abundance: few
d_gene: NA
v_gene: TRBV7-8
j_gene: TRBJ1-5
CDR3nt: TGTGCCAGCAGCTTAAACAGGGGCAATCAGCCCCAGCATTTT
CDR3aa: CASSLNRGNQPQHF

len: 16
abundance: NA
d_gene: TRBD1
v_gene: TRBV5-4
j_gene: TRBJ2-7
CDR3nt: TGTGCCAGCAGCTTGGAACAGGGGCCGAGCTCCTACGAGCAGTACTTC
CDR3aa: CASSLEQGPSSYEQYF